These 23 T cell receptor beta chains were sequenced from one sample in a study of graft-versus-host responses after intestinal transplantation. Only in-frame clones appear in the TCRdb table, and some are missing; sequencing was by immunoSEQ multiplex PCR. Of 12,000 to 15,000 clones in the sample, more than 25% were seen once. There were around 200,000 CFSE-labeled responder cells plated together with around 200,000 irradiated, violet-dye-labeled stimulator cells. This specimen was alloreactive CD8+ T cells from a mixed lymphocyte reaction culture, taken before intestinal transplant. Specified subset: CFSE-low proliferating T cells sorted from roughly six-day pre-transplant mixed lymphocyte reaction (GvH or HvG direction). Source of these receptors: a human patient who received an intestinal transplant.

This chain joins TRBV11-3 and TRBJ1-3, with TRBD1 identical over 7 bases. With V trimmed by 5 bases and J by 0 bases, 7 bases remained unmatched. CDR3 length: 16 residues. Germline assignment: CDR1 SGHNT and CDR2 YENEEA. The CDR3 spells CASSPRQGFSGNTIYF. Here the CDR3 DNA reads TGTGCCAGCAGCCCGCGACAGGGATTCTCTGGAAACACCATATATTTT.

The chain uses TRBV29-1 and TRBJ1-2, with TRBD1 matching over 7 bases. The V gene end was trimmed by 7 bases and the J gene end by 2 bases; junction bases not matched to a gene: 7. CDR3 length: 13 residues. Germline V gene lookup returns CDR1 SQVTM and CDR2 ANQGSEA. The CDR3 sequence: CSARQGPNYGYTF. The CDR3, as DNA: TGCAGCGCCCGACAGGGACCCAACTATGGCTACACCTTC. Together with reference TRBV29-1 and TRBJ1-2, the CDR3 gives the full variable domain: SAVISQKPSRDICQRGTSLTIQCQVDSQVTMMFWYRQQPGQSLTLIATANQGSEATYESGFVIDKFPISRPNLTFSTLTVSNMSPEDSSIYLCSARQGPNYGYTFGSGTRLTVV.

This chain links TRBV10-3 with TRBJ2-1, with 11 nucleotides matching TRBD2. Trimming cost V 11 bases and J 11 bases; bases outside gene matches: 23. Germline loops: CDR1 ENHRY, CDR2 SYGVKD. The CDR3 extends over 17 amino acids. The CDR3 DNA is TGTGCCGTCCCGGGACTAGCGGTTTTGTGTTCGGCGGAGAAGCAGTTCTTC. This translates into CAVPGLAVLCSAEKQFF.

This clone was counted once. The chain joins TRBV13 to TRBJ2-3, with D possibly being TRBD2 (6 bases). Looked up from germline, CDR1 is PRHDT and CDR2 is FYEKMQ (reference sequence). With 5 bases removed from V and 0 bases from J, the gap between germline ends came to 12 bases. The length of the CDR3 is 15 residues. The CDR3 sequence: CASSSRDLSTDTQYF. As DNA, the CDR3 is TGTGCCAGCAGCAGCCGGGACTTAAGCACAGATACGCAGTATTTT. Using reference TRBV13 and TRBJ2-3 for the parts outside the CDR3, the full variable domain is AAGVIQSPRHLIKEKRETATLKCYPIPRHDTVYWYQQGPGQDPQFLISFYEKMQSDKGSIPDRFSAQQFSDYHSELNMSSLELGDSALYFCASSSRDLSTDTQYFGPGTRLTVL.

As DNA, the CDR3 is TGTGCCAGCAGCTTCTTCGCGGGGGGGACCTACGAGCAGTACTTC. Amino acid sequence: CASSFFAGGTYEQYF. V and J are TRBV7-2 and TRBJ2-7, with 9 positions matching TRBD2. The CDR3 is 15 residues long. Germline-derived CDR1 and CDR2 are SGHTA and FQGNSA. The J segment lost 2 bases and the V segment lost 3 bases, leaving 5 bases of the junction unmatched.

There are a few counts of this clone. The J gene is TRBJ1-2, the V gene TRBV15; 7 positions match TRBD1. After removal of 0 bases from V and 2 bases from J, the junction contained 3 bases not matched to a gene. This CDR3 is built from 15 residues. Germline assignment: CDR1 LNHNV and CDR2 YYDKDF (reference sequence). The CDR3: CATSRDRDRNYGYTF. The CDR3 nucleotides are TGTGCCACCAGCAGAGATCGGGACAGAAACTATGGCTACACCTTC.

This clone turned up a few times. The chain combines TRBV4-3 with TRBJ1-1; D is uncertain. The CDR3 totals 13 residues. Trimming left V 3 bases short and J 0 bases short, with 5 bases between. Looked up from germline, CDR1 is LGHNA and CDR2 is YSLEER. CDR3 in DNA: TGCGCCAGCAGCCAGCTAATGAACACTGAAGCTTTCTTT. Residues: CASSQLMNTEAFF.

The chain joins TRBV19 to TRBJ2-7; 10 bases fit TRBD1. The CDR3 extends over 15 amino acids. V lost 5 bases to trimming and J lost 3 bases; unmatched junction nucleotides: 7. Germline lookup yields CDR1 LNHDA and CDR2 SQIVND (reference sequence). The CDR3 loop reads CASSPFGTGDYEQYF. CDR3 sequence (DNA): TGTGCCAGTAGTCCTTTTGGGACAGGGGACTACGAGCAGTACTTC.

The chain is built from TRBV6-6 and TRBJ2-7, with 7 nucleotides matching TRBD2. Unmatched junction bases numbered 3, after V lost 1 base and J lost 3 bases. CDR3 length: 14 amino acids. CDR1 and CDR2 from the germline V gene are MNHNY and SVGAGI (reference sequence). The CDR3 region is CASSYLGEGYEQYF. The CDR3 DNA is TGTGCCAGCAGTTACTTAGGGGAGGGCTACGAGCAGTACTTC.

V usage is TRBV7-6 and J usage is TRBJ2-7; D is undetermined. This CDR3 contains 15 residues. V lost 5 bases to trimming and J lost 1 base, with 15 bases between them. The germline gives CDR1 SGHVS, CDR2 FNYEAQ. The CDR3 is CASSNGPFESYEQYF. CDR3 in DNA: TGTGCCAGCAGCAATGGGCCATTTGAATCCTACGAGCAGTACTTC.

This clone was counted only a few times. The chain employs TRBV11-2 and TRBJ1-1; D gene ambiguous. Trimming stripped 5 bases from V and 9 bases from J, with 16 bases between. CDR1 is SGHAT and CDR2 is FQNNGV in the germline V gene. The CDR3 totals 13 residues. The CDR3 coding sequence is TGTGCCAGCAGCCCATCGGGAGGTTACAAAGCTTTCTTT. It encodes CASSPSGGYKAFF.

V gene TRBV6-1 combines with J gene TRBJ2-7; 7 bases map to TRBD1. V lost 8 bases and J lost 5; bases outside the gene matches: 15. This CDR3 has 15 residues. Looked up from germline, CDR1 is MNHNS and CDR2 is SASEGT. The CDR3, as DNA: TGTGCCAGCCTGGGCTTCGAGGGGGCTATCGACGAGCAGTACTTC. Its protein product is CASLGFEGAIDEQYF.

This clone was counted only a few times. The J gene is TRBJ2-3, the V gene TRBV4-3, with 12 positions matching TRBD2. This CDR3 has 16 amino acids. The germline CDR1 and CDR2 sequences are LGHNA and YSLEER. The V segment lost 1 base and the J segment 8 bases; nucleotides outside the gene matches: 7. CDR3 sequence: CASSQALAGGPGTQYF. CDR3 nucleotide sequence: TGCGCCAGCAGCCAAGCTCTAGCGGGGGGGCCCGGTACGCAGTATTTT.

V gene TRBV30 combines with J gene TRBJ2-7, with D unresolved. This CDR3 comprises 13 residues. The V and J ends lost 1 base and 3 bases respectively, with 10 bases between them. Germline values: CDR1 GTSNPN, CDR2 SVGIG (reference sequence). DNA of the CDR3: TGTGCCTGGAGTGAGCCGGAGTTCTACGAGCAGTACTTC. Translated, it gives CAWSEPEFYEQYF.

The chain links TRBV7-9 to TRBJ2-2; 8 bases fit TRBD1. CDR1 and CDR2 from the germline V gene are SEHNR and FQNEAQ (reference sequence). This CDR3 contains 17 residues. V gave up 5 bases and J gave up 1 base; unmatched junction bases: 9. This CDR3 reads CASSPLSGQENTGELFF. In DNA, the CDR3 is TGTGCCAGCAGCCCTCTCTCGGGACAGGAGAACACCGGGGAGCTGTTTTTT.

The J gene is TRBJ2-6, the V gene TRBV6-5; 9 nucleotides line up with TRBD1. With 9 bases clipped from V and 2 bases from J, the junction kept 2 bases outside the gene matches. The V gene's germline CDR1 is MNHEY and CDR2 SVGAGI. The CDR3 is 14 residues long. DNA for the CDR3: TGTGCCAGTCGACAGGGGGCTGGGGCCAACGTCCTGACTTTC. Amino acids: CASRQGAGANVLTF.

This chain joins TRBV13 and TRBJ2-3; D gene ambiguous. Trimming removed 0 bases at V and 4 bases at J, with 2 bases between. Germline values: CDR1 PRHDT, CDR2 FYEKMQ (reference sequence). CDR3 length: 12 residues. The CDR3 nucleotides read TGTGCCAGCAGCTTAGGCTCAGATACGCAGTATTTT. It codes for CASSLGSDTQYF.

The table lists this clone with a few counts. The V gene is TRBV4-3, the J gene TRBJ1-1; D is perhaps TRBD1 (5 bases). The CDR3 loop spans 11 amino acids. Germline lookup yields CDR1 LGHNA and CDR2 YSLEER. Trimming stripped 6 bases from V and 5 bases from J, with 7 bases between. The CDR3 nucleotides are TGCGCCAGCAGACAGGAGACTGAAGCTTTCTTT. This encodes CASRQETEAFF.

This clone was counted between two and nine times. V usage is TRBV14 and J usage is TRBJ1-2; 8 bases are a match to TRBD1. The CDR3 totals 13 residues. The V gene's germline CDR1 is SGHDN and CDR2 FVKESK. V lost 5 bases, J lost 7 bases, and 6 bases stayed unmatched. CDR3 in amino acids: CASSFIQGVGYTF. CDR3 coding DNA: TGTGCCAGCAGCTTTATACAGGGGGTTGGCTACACCTTC.

The sample holds a few counts of this clone. The CDR3 bases are TGCGCCAGCAGCCAGGTTCAGGGACAGGGCGGTGAAGCTTTCTTT. Its translation is CASSQVQGQGGEAFF. The chain is built from TRBV4-1 and TRBJ1-1; 9 positions match TRBD1. This CDR3 contains 15 residues. Trimming at V came to 3 bases and at J to 7 bases, leaving 9 bases not matched to a gene. Germline values: CDR1 MGHRA, CDR2 YSYEKL.

The chain combines TRBV30 with TRBJ1-1, with 7 bases lining up with TRBD1. The germline CDR1 and CDR2 sequences are GTSNPN and SVGIG (reference sequence). There are 12 residues in the CDR3. The V gene end was trimmed by 5 bases and the J gene end by 3 bases; junction bases not matched to a gene: 3. The CDR3 nucleotides are TGTGCCTGGGGAGGGGGCTACACTGAAGCTTTCTTT. It yields the protein CAWGGGYTEAFF.

V is TRBV27 and J is TRBJ2-1; TRBD1 might be the D (5 bases). The CDR3 consists of 15 residues. Germline V gives CDR1 MNHEY, CDR2 SMNVEV (reference sequence). V dropped 5 bases and J dropped 0 bases, with 11 bases sitting between them. CDR3 sequence reads: CASSTGLSSYNEQFF. The CDR3 DNA reads as TGTGCCAGCAGTACAGGCTTGAGCTCCTACAATGAGCAGTTCTTC.

The chain has TRBV11-1 and TRBJ2-3; 9 bases line up with TRBD2. Per the germline V gene, CDR1 is SGHAT and CDR2 is FQDESV (reference sequence). With 3 bases clipped from V and 1 base from J, the junction kept 2 bases outside the gene matches. This CDR3 is 15 amino acids long. The CDR3 region has the DNA TGTGCCAGCAGCTTTTTAGCGGGGGGCACAGATACGCAGTATTTT. Amino acids: CASSFLAGGTDTQYF.